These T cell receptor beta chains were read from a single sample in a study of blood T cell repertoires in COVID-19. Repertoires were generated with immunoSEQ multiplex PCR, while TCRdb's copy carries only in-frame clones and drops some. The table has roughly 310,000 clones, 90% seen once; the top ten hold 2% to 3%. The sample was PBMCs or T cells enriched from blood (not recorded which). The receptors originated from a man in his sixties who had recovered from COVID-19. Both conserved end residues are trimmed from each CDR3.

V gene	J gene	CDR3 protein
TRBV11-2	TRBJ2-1	ASSLLWAASYNEQF
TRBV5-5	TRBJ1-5	ASSLSSNQPQH
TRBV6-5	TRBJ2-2	ASSLNTGELF
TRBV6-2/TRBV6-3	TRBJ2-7	ASSPTSASYEQY
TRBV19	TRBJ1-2	ASSIATGTDYGYT
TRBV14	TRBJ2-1	ASSHLDPDRGEQF
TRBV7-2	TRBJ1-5	ASSLGVNQPQH
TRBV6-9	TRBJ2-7	ASSSTGEQY
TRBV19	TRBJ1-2	ASSRRSEGYT
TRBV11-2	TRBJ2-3	ASSLGLLAGGPDTQY
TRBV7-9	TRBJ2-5	ASSLATTGTGYEETQY
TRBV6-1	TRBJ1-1	ASSEYRDAF
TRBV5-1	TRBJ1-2	ASSLTGDYGYT
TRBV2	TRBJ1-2	ASTQTGDHGYT
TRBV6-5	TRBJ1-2	ASSLVPRDSSYT
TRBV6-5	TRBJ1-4	ASSFRHGATNEKLF
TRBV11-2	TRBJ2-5	ASSPRRFEETQY
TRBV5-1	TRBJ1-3	ASSSVTGYSGNTIY